What follows describes a single T cell receptor (beta chain). This sample stems from a study of TIL therapy for anti-PD-1-resistant metastatic lung cancer. Study as a whole: Median tumor PD-L1 proportion score was under 7.5%. Most patients had lung adenocarcinoma; a handful of tumors were EGFR-mutant, two ALK-rearranged; half smoked currently or formerly.

As for time point: pre-treatment sample, taken before nivolumab and TIL therapy. Enrollment ran from late 2017 to early 2020. CDR1 and CDR2 (germline): SGHDN, FVKESK. V was pared by 0 bases and J by 3 bases, with 9 bases of the junction left unmatched. The length of the CDR3 is 17 residues. The libraries were made with immunoSEQ v3. Survey-level samples got 1.5 million to 2 million read pairs; deep-level samples got about 4.5-6.5 million. Sequencing was performed with immunoSEQ multiplex PCR; in TCRdb, only in-frame clones are kept and a portion is missing. The table includes more than 20,000 clones, around 70% detected once.

The sequencing used blood, collected at baseline. The sequence derives from a person between 30 and 80 years old with non-small cell lung cancer. The chain is built from TRBV14 and TRBJ1-2, with 8 nucleotides matching TRBD1. CDR3 coding DNA: TGTGCCAGCAGCCAAGATTTAGGACAGGGAGATGACTATGGCTACACCTTC. It translates to CASSQDLGQGDDYGYTF.